Listed here are 4 T cell receptor beta chains from one sample, sequenced in a study of T cells in Graves' hyperthyroidism and ophthalmopathy (dated by TCRdb to the late 2010s). The library relied on multiplex PCR. The sequencer listed for this sample is Illumina HiSeq 2000. The TCR beta CDR3 regions were amplified from the RNA transcripts. A first-round RT-PCR of the TCR CDR3 used the HTBI primer set with the Qiagen OneStep RT-PCR kit. TCRdb took the public reads, trimmed them with fastp at Q25, ran MiXCR for clone calling and kept in-frame beta chains. Rows with a matching CDR3 protein are joined into one entry that keeps the most common DNA and genes. This sample is represented by approximately 350,000 distinct CDR3 sequences; around 15% of them were singletons. Roughly 19% of the sample rests with the top ten. Sequencing was carried out using blood. These receptor sequences come from a woman aged 55 to 70 with Graves' ophthalmopathy.

The chain employs TRBV30 and TRBJ2-2, with 8 bases matching TRBD2. Germline CDR1 GTSNPN, CDR2 SVGIG (reference sequence). The CDR3 is 18 amino acids. Trimming took 5 bases from V and 5 from J; bases not matched to a gene: 19. DNA of the CDR3: TGTGCCTGGGCCCGTACGGCGGGAGGACGATTAGGTACCGGGGAGCTGTTTTTT. Protein product: CAWARTAGGRLGTGELFF.

This clonotype turned up a few times. V is TRBV6-6 and J is TRBJ1-6; D gene ambiguous. CDR1 and CDR2 (germline): MNHNY, SVGAGI (reference sequence). Deletions cut 0 bases from V and 3 bases from J, with 9 bases between. The CDR3 has 16 residues. CDR3 in amino acids: CASSYSAGFYNSPLHF. CDR3 in DNA: TGTGCCAGCAGTTACTCGGCCGGCTTCTATAATTCACCCCTCCACTTT.

The chain couples TRBV7-3 to TRBJ1-2; no clear D. This CDR3 is 14 amino acids long. With 0 bases removed from V and 8 bases from J, the gap between germline ends came to 13 bases. CDR1 SGHTA and CDR2 FQGTGA come from the germline V gene. CDR3 in amino acids: CASSLTGSGRGYTF. CDR3 in DNA: TGTGCCAGCAGCTTAACGGGGTCAGGTAGAGGCTACACCTTC.

This clonotype has just a few counts. The chain has TRBV2 and TRBJ2-3, with TRBD1 matching over 9 bases. The ends lost 6 bases at V and 0 bases at J; junction bases unmatched: 7. The CDR3 covers 16 residues. The germline V gene encodes CDR1 SNHLY and CDR2 FYNNEI. CDR3 loop: CASRGHRGRSTDTQYF. CDR3 nucleotides: TGTGCCAGCAGGGGTCACAGGGGGCGGAGCACAGATACGCAGTATTTT.